A selection of T cell receptor beta chains follows, all from one sample in a study of T cells in tumors after PD-1 blockade. Generated by immunoSEQ multiplex PCR, the TCRdb table keeps only in-frame clones and is missing some. This table holds 5,000 or so clones, around 64% found once. The sequencing used tumor tissue, collected before anti-PD-1 treatment. The receptors stem from a human donor with cutaneous squamous cell carcinoma. Each CDR3 is given with its conserved first and last residue. The D gene is left open where the match is weak. Only part of the rows carry a size: once, few, many, or a class if the clone is expanded.

j_call: TRBJ1-6; d_call: -; clone_size: few; cdr3_length: 15; v_call: TRBV19; cdr3_nt: TGTGCCAGTAGCTCGGGTCGACGGAACGGATCACCCCTCCACTTT; cdr3_aa: CASSSGRRNGSPLHF
j_call: TRBJ2-7; d_call: TRBD1; clone_size: -; cdr3_length: 15; v_call: TRBV27; cdr3_nt: TGTGCCAGCAGTTTTACCGGGACAGGGGCCTACGAGCAGTACTTC; cdr3_aa: CASSFTGTGAYEQYF
j_call: TRBJ1-3; d_call: -; clone_size: large; cdr3_length: 15; v_call: TRBV6-5; cdr3_nt: TGTGCCAGCAGTTATAGCGGAAGCTCTGGAAACACCATATATTTT; cdr3_aa: CASSYSGSSGNTIYF
j_call: TRBJ2-7; d_call: TRBD1; clone_size: -; cdr3_length: 14; v_call: TRBV3-1/TRBV3-2; cdr3_nt: TGTGCCAGCAGCCGAAAGGACAGGGGACACGAGCAGTACTTC; cdr3_aa: CASSRKDRGHEQYF
j_call: TRBJ2-2; d_call: TRBD1; clone_size: few; cdr3_length: 14; v_call: TRBV2; cdr3_nt: TGTGCCGGCTCCGGGACAGAGAACACCGGGGAGCTGTTTTTT; cdr3_aa: CAGSGTENTGELFF
j_call: TRBJ2-7; d_call: -; clone_size: -; cdr3_length: 16; v_call: TRBV6-5; cdr3_nt: TGTGCCAGCAGTTACTCAGGGGTTGGGGCAAACTACGAGCAGTACTTC; cdr3_aa: CASSYSGVGANYEQYF
j_call: TRBJ2-3; d_call: TRBD2; clone_size: -; cdr3_length: 17; v_call: TRBV5-1; cdr3_nt: TGCGCCAGCAGCTTGGTGTCAGCGGGGGGCCGTGCAGATACGCAGTATTTT; cdr3_aa: CASSLVSAGGRADTQYF
j_call: TRBJ2-7; d_call: TRBD1; clone_size: -; cdr3_length: 14; v_call: TRBV6-5; cdr3_nt: TGTGCCAGCACCCAGCTTCAGGGGGCAGGCGAGCAGTACTTC; cdr3_aa: CASTQLQGAGEQYF
j_call: TRBJ2-7; d_call: -; clone_size: -; cdr3_length: 15; v_call: TRBV6-5; cdr3_nt: TGTGCCAGCAGTTCCCCCGGCAGTAGCTCCTACGAGCAGTACTTC; cdr3_aa: CASSSPGSSSYEQYF
j_call: TRBJ1-1; d_call: TRBD1; clone_size: few; cdr3_length: 15; v_call: TRBV4-1; cdr3_nt: TGCGCCAGCAGCCACGACGGACAGGGAAAAACTGAAGCTTTCTTT; cdr3_aa: CASSHDGQGKTEAFF
j_call: TRBJ2-2; d_call: -; clone_size: -; cdr3_length: 16; v_call: TRBV18; cdr3_nt: TGTGCCAGCTGTTTCCTGGGACTCCCTGACACCGGGGAGCTGTTTTTT; cdr3_aa: CASCFLGLPDTGELFF
j_call: TRBJ1-1; d_call: -; clone_size: -; cdr3_length: 11; v_call: TRBV6-5; cdr3_nt: TGTGCCGGCCGGATGAACACTGAAGCTTTCTTT; cdr3_aa: CAGRMNTEAFF
j_call: TRBJ2-1; d_call: TRBD1; clone_size: -; cdr3_length: 15; v_call: TRBV27; cdr3_nt: TGTGCCAGCAGTTCGGACAGGGGCTCCTACAATGAGCAGTTCTTC; cdr3_aa: CASSSDRGSYNEQFF
j_call: TRBJ1-1; d_call: -; clone_size: once; cdr3_length: 14; v_call: TRBV4-1; cdr3_nt: TGCGCCAGCACCTCGTTCGGGGGGGACACTGAAGCTTTCTTT; cdr3_aa: CASTSFGGDTEAFF
j_call: TRBJ2-5; d_call: -; clone_size: once; cdr3_length: 15; v_call: TRBV7-2; cdr3_nt: TGTGCCAGCAGCTTAGCTACTCCTATCCAAGAGACCCAGTACTTC; cdr3_aa: CASSLATPIQETQYF
j_call: TRBJ2-2; d_call: -; clone_size: few; cdr3_length: 17; v_call: TRBV5-1; cdr3_nt: TGCGCCAGCAGCTTTTATTCAGGGGATTTGTTTCCCGGGGAGCTGTTTTTT; cdr3_aa: CASSFYSGDLFPGELFF
j_call: TRBJ1-3; d_call: -; clone_size: -; cdr3_length: 12; v_call: TRBV12-3/TRBV12-4; cdr3_nt: TGTGCCAGCACCCGACCTGGAAACACCATATATTTT; cdr3_aa: CASTRPGNTIYF
j_call: TRBJ2-7; d_call: -; clone_size: -; cdr3_length: 13; v_call: TRBV12-1; cdr3_nt: TGTGCCAGCAGCTTAGGGGGATCTTACGAGCAGTACTTC; cdr3_aa: CASSLGGSYEQYF
j_call: TRBJ1-3; d_call: -; clone_size: -; cdr3_length: 14; v_call: TRBV5-1; cdr3_nt: TGCGCCAGCAGGCGGAGCAGTTCTGGAAACACCATATATTTT; cdr3_aa: CASRRSSSGNTIYF
j_call: TRBJ2-3; d_call: TRBD2; clone_size: -; cdr3_length: 17; v_call: TRBV7-3; cdr3_nt: TGTGCCAGCAGCTTAGGGCTAGCGGGGGGCAGCACAGATACGCAGTATTTT; cdr3_aa: CASSLGLAGGSTDTQYF
j_call: TRBJ1-2; d_call: TRBD1; clone_size: -; cdr3_length: 16; v_call: TRBV5-1; cdr3_nt: TGCGCCAGCAGGTACACCGGGCAGGGGGACCCCCATGGCTACACCTTC; cdr3_aa: CASRYTGQGDPHGYTF
j_call: TRBJ1-2; d_call: -; clone_size: -; cdr3_length: 12; v_call: TRBV6-5; cdr3_nt: TGTGCCAGCCTGACGGCCGGCTATGGCTACACCTTC; cdr3_aa: CASLTAGYGYTF
j_call: TRBJ1-1; d_call: -; clone_size: -; cdr3_length: 14; v_call: TRBV28; cdr3_nt: TGTGCCAGCAGTCCCACTCGAATACACACTGAAGCTTTCTTT; cdr3_aa: CASSPTRIHTEAFF
j_call: TRBJ2-2; d_call: -; clone_size: -; cdr3_length: 18; v_call: TRBV5-1; cdr3_nt: TGCGCCAGCAGCAGGACGGGTCGGGGTAAGACGAACACCGGGGAGCTGTTTTTT; cdr3_aa: CASSRTGRGKTNTGELFF
j_call: TRBJ2-5; d_call: -; clone_size: -; cdr3_length: 13; v_call: TRBV30; cdr3_nt: TGTGCCTGGAGCCCAAGGAGTTCGGAGACCCAGTACTTC; cdr3_aa: CAWSPRSSETQYF
j_call: TRBJ1-1; d_call: -; clone_size: -; cdr3_length: 14; v_call: TRBV7-3; cdr3_nt: TGTGCCAGCAGCTTCAAGGGGAGTGGAACTGAAGCTTTCTTT; cdr3_aa: CASSFKGSGTEAFF
j_call: TRBJ2-7; d_call: -; clone_size: few; cdr3_length: 14; v_call: TRBV19; cdr3_nt: TGTGCCAGTAGTATATCGGCAGGCCGATACGAGCAGTACTTC; cdr3_aa: CASSISAGRYEQYF
j_call: TRBJ2-3; d_call: -; clone_size: -; cdr3_length: 14; v_call: TRBV11-2; cdr3_nt: TGTGCCAGCAGCTTAGTCGGGCGCACAGATACGCAGTATTTT; cdr3_aa: CASSLVGRTDTQYF
j_call: TRBJ1-2; d_call: -; clone_size: -; cdr3_length: 15; v_call: TRBV4-1; cdr3_nt: TGCGCCAGCAGCCAAGAAAACATAGCTAACTATGGCTACACCTTC; cdr3_aa: CASSQENIANYGYTF
j_call: TRBJ2-7; d_call: TRBD2; clone_size: -; cdr3_length: 15; v_call: TRBV6-2/TRBV6-3; cdr3_nt: TGTGCCAGCAGTTATCGGCTAGCGGCCTCCTACGAGCAGTACTTC; cdr3_aa: CASSYRLAASYEQYF
j_call: TRBJ1-2; d_call: -; clone_size: -; cdr3_length: 12; v_call: TRBV2; cdr3_nt: TGTGCCAGCAGTGAGGGGTCCTATGGCTACACCTTC; cdr3_aa: CASSEGSYGYTF
j_call: TRBJ2-1; d_call: -; clone_size: -; cdr3_length: 14; v_call: TRBV7-8; cdr3_nt: TGTGCCAGCAGCTTAGCGGGGGGGCGCAATGAGCAGTTCTTC; cdr3_aa: CASSLAGGRNEQFF
j_call: TRBJ2-7; d_call: -; clone_size: -; cdr3_length: 14; v_call: TRBV10-2; cdr3_nt: TGCGCCAGCAGTGGCCCCGTAGGGAACTACGAGCAGTACTTC; cdr3_aa: CASSGPVGNYEQYF
j_call: TRBJ1-1; d_call: -; clone_size: medium-sized; cdr3_length: 13; v_call: TRBV2; cdr3_nt: TGTGCCAGCATTGTGGACAGAAGGACTGAAGCTTTCTTT; cdr3_aa: CASIVDRRTEAFF
j_call: TRBJ1-5; d_call: -; clone_size: -; cdr3_length: 13; v_call: TRBV10-2; cdr3_nt: TGCGCCAGCAGTGACGGGAGAAATCAGCCCCAGCATTTT; cdr3_aa: CASSDGRNQPQHF
j_call: TRBJ2-7; d_call: -; clone_size: -; cdr3_length: 15; v_call: TRBV27; cdr3_nt: TGTGCCAGCAGTGACAGAGGGACCTTCTCCTACGAGCAGTACTTC; cdr3_aa: CASSDRGTFSYEQYF
j_call: TRBJ1-5; d_call: -; clone_size: -; cdr3_length: 15; v_call: TRBV7-8; cdr3_nt: TGTGCCAGCAGCCCACAGGGTAATAGCAATCAGCCCCAGCATTTT; cdr3_aa: CASSPQGNSNQPQHF
j_call: TRBJ2-7; d_call: -; clone_size: -; cdr3_length: 14; v_call: TRBV4-1; cdr3_nt: TGCGCCAGCAGCCCTACTAGGAACTCCTACGAGCAGTACTTC; cdr3_aa: CASSPTRNSYEQYF
j_call: TRBJ2-2; d_call: -; clone_size: -; cdr3_length: 15; v_call: TRBV6-5; cdr3_nt: TGTGCCAGCACAAAGACCCCCATTGCTACCGGGGAGCTGTTTTTT; cdr3_aa: CASTKTPIATGELFF
j_call: TRBJ2-3; d_call: -; clone_size: -; cdr3_length: 14; v_call: TRBV27; cdr3_nt: TGTGCCAGCAGTTTACGAGGAGGCACAGATACGCAGTATTTT; cdr3_aa: CASSLRGGTDTQYF
j_call: TRBJ1-5; d_call: -; clone_size: -; cdr3_length: 14; v_call: TRBV6-5; cdr3_nt: TGTGCCAGCAGTTACTCGGGGGGAGGTCAGCCCCAGCATTTT; cdr3_aa: CASSYSGGGQPQHF
j_call: TRBJ2-2; d_call: TRBD1; clone_size: -; cdr3_length: 19; v_call: TRBV9; cdr3_nt: TGTGCCAGCAGCGTAGTTCCAGGGGGAAGCCTCCCCTACACCGGGGAGCTGTTTTTT; cdr3_aa: CASSVVPGGSLPYTGELFF
j_call: TRBJ2-5; d_call: -; clone_size: -; cdr3_length: 15; v_call: TRBV6-6; cdr3_nt: TGTGCCAGCAGCCCCGGACAGACAGTCCAAGAGACCCAGTACTTC; cdr3_aa: CASSPGQTVQETQYF
j_call: TRBJ2-5; d_call: TRBD1; clone_size: -; cdr3_length: 15; v_call: TRBV30; cdr3_nt: TGTGCCTGGAGTGTTGGTAGGGGGCGCCGAGAGACCCAGTACTTC; cdr3_aa: CAWSVGRGRRETQYF